The 17 T cell receptor beta chains given below trace back to one sample, sequenced in a study of CD8+CD57+ T cells in acquired aplastic anemia. Genomic DNA, serving as template, underwent TCR beta VDJ and CDR3 profiling. TCRdb recomputed calls from the reads with MiXCR, one row per CDR3 protein. Of some 200,000 distinct CDR3 sequences listed, 40% to 60% were seen once; the top ten hold around 20%. In patients chosen for sequencing, flow cytometry had shown CD8+CD57+ cell expansion. The sample consisted of sorted CD4+, CD8+, or CD8+CD57+ T cells (not recorded which) from PBMCs. The receptors shown here come from a human donor with aplastic anemia.

This chain connects TRBV10-3 to TRBJ2-2; D is unclear. Trimming removed 5 bases from V and 2 bases from J, with 9 bases in between. CDR1 is ENHRY and CDR2 is SYGVKD in the germline V gene. The CDR3 runs 14 residues. CDR3 DNA sequence: TGTGCCATCAGTACCGGGCCCAACACCGGGGAGCTGTTTTTT. Its translation is CAISTGPNTGELFF.

The chain links TRBV25-1 to TRBJ2-2; no clear D gene. Trimming removed 3 bases from V and 4 bases from J, with 6 bases in between. CDR1 is MGHDK and CDR2 is SYGVNS in the germline V gene. This CDR3 comprises 13 residues. The CDR3 region is CASSDGPTGELFF. CDR3 nucleotide sequence: TGTGCCAGCAGTGACGGTCCCACCGGGGAGCTGTTTTTT.

The rearrangement links TRBV20-1 to TRBJ2-7; possibly TRBD2 for D (6 bases). CDR3 size: 14 residues. Germline CDR1 and CDR2: DFQATT and SNEGSKA (reference sequence). V lost 4 bases and J lost 3, with 16 bases in between. The chain's CDR3 is CSAIHLGGVYEQYF. The DNA of the CDR3 is TGCAGTGCTATTCATCTGGGGGGTGTCTACGAGCAGTACTTC.

The V and J genes are TRBV7-9 and TRBJ1-5, with D possibly being TRBD1 (5 bases). This CDR3 has 18 residues. Germline loops: CDR1 SEHNR, CDR2 FQNEAQ (reference sequence). Trimming shortened V by 5 bases and J by 2 bases, and 22 bases separated the two germline ends. This chain's CDR3 is CASSNLLGEVEGNQPQHF. The CDR3 DNA sequence: TGTGCCAGCAGCAACCTATTGGGGGAGGTCGAAGGCAATCAGCCCCAGCATTTT.

V and J are TRBV5-6 and TRBJ2-1; 11 bases line up with TRBD2. CDR3 length equals 15 residues. The V and J ends lost 0 bases and 10 bases, in that order; junction bases with no gene match: 6. CDR1 is SGHDT and CDR2 is YYEEEE in the germline V gene. DNA of the CDR3: TGTGCCAGCAGCTTGGGTCTAGCGGGGGGAGGAGAGCAGTTCTTC. This gives the protein CASSLGLAGGGEQFF.

This rearrangement joins TRBV29-1 to TRBJ2-7, with a tentative D call TRBD1 (5 bases). V lost 5 bases and J 4 bases, leaving 15 bases between the germline ends. Germline CDR1 and CDR2: SQVTM and ANQGSEA. The CDR3 loop spans 13 amino acids. The CDR3 bases are TGCAGCGTTATCGCTGACAGCCTTTACGAGCAGTACTTC. As protein: CSVIADSLYEQYF.

The table lists this clonotype with a few counts. One base away lies a much larger clone, so this may be a sequencing read error. The chain is built from TRBV10-3 and TRBJ2-6; D possibly corresponds to TRBD2 (7 bases). This CDR3 has 16 residues. The V end was cut by 4 bases, the J end by 7 bases, with 17 bases between. CDR1 and CDR2 from the germline V gene are ENHRY and SYGVKD. This CDR3 reads CAISGFGGGGANVLTF. CDR3 DNA: TGTGCCATCAGTGGGTTTGGGGGCGGGGGAGCCAACGTCCTGACTTTC.

The gene calls are TRBV2 and TRBJ2-1, with a possible D match to TRBD2 (6 bases). The germline gives CDR1 SNHLY, CDR2 FYNNEI. The V end was cut by 8 bases, the J end by 10 bases, with 21 bases between. The length of the CDR3 is 14 residues. Here the CDR3 reads CASRRTNSLSEQFF. The DNA for the CDR3 is TGTGCCAGCCGACGGACTAACTCCCTCTCAGAGCAGTTCTTC.

This chain joins TRBV25-1 and TRBJ1-1; tentative D call: TRBD1 (6 bases). With 4 bases removed from V and 8 bases from J, the gap between germline ends came to 20 bases. This CDR3 has 15 residues. Germline CDR1 MGHDK, CDR2 SYGVNS. The CDR3 sequence: CASSGQGRRFGEAFF. The CDR3 DNA sequence: TGTGCCAGCAGTGGGCAGGGGCGACGTTTCGGGGAAGCTTTCTTT.

This clonotype came up many times. The chain links TRBV3-1 to TRBJ1-1, with D perhaps matching TRBD1 (6 bases). Germline V gene sequence: CDR1 LGHDT, CDR2 YNNKEL (reference sequence). The CDR3 has 14 residues. V gave up 0 bases and J gave up 7 bases, with 12 bases separating them. CDR3: CASSQEVSRGEAFF. CDR3 bases: TGTGCCAGCAGCCAAGAGGTAAGCAGGGGTGAAGCTTTCTTT.

The V call is TRBV20-1, the J call TRBJ2-7; 11 bases map to TRBD1. V shed 5 bases and J 4 bases; nucleotides not matched to a gene: 7. Germline lookup yields CDR1 DFQATT and CDR2 SNEGSKA (reference sequence). The CDR3 consists of 14 residues. The CDR3 DNA is TGCAGTGCTGGGGGCGGGACAGGGGGATACGAGCAGTACTTC. Its protein is CSAGGGTGGYEQYF.

The V and J genes are TRBV25-1 and TRBJ2-1, with a tentative D call TRBD2 (5 bases). Trimming stripped 1 base from V and 4 bases from J, with 8 bases between. From germline, CDR1 is MGHDK and CDR2 SYGVNS. This CDR3 comprises 14 residues. The CDR3 DNA is TGTGCCAGCAGTGAATTGGAGGATTACAATGAGCAGTTCTTC. Amino acid sequence: CASSELEDYNEQFF.

The chain carries TRBV2 and TRBJ2-3; tentatively, D is TRBD1 (7 bases). Trimming cost V 2 bases and J 6 bases, with 9 bases left between them. Germline V gene lookup returns CDR1 SNHLY and CDR2 FYNNEI. The CDR3 totals 13 residues. The CDR3 region has the DNA TGTGCCAGCAGTGAACAGGGGGGCGATACGCAGTATTTT. Translation: CASSEQGGDTQYF.

The chain couples TRBV7-3 to TRBJ1-4, with 11 bases fitting TRBD1. V lost 5 bases and J lost 8; bases outside the gene matches: 10. CDR1 SGHTA and CDR2 FQGTGA come from the germline V gene. This CDR3 has 16 amino acids. The CDR3: CASSLKSGQGAEKLFF. CDR3 DNA sequence: TGTGCCAGCAGCCTAAAGTCCGGACAGGGGGCCGAAAAACTGTTTTTT.

This clonotype appeared many times. The chain joins TRBV7-3 to TRBJ2-2, with a possible D match to TRBD2 (6 bases). The germline CDR1 and CDR2 sequences are SGHTA and FQGTGA. The CDR3 spans 16 residues. Trimming stripped 5 bases from V and 0 bases from J, with 13 bases between. This chain's CDR3 is CASSRWTIANTGELFF. CDR3 in DNA: TGTGCCAGCAGCCGGTGGACTATAGCGAACACCGGGGAGCTGTTTTTT.

The chain joins TRBV7-8 to TRBJ1-2, with unresolved D. V lost 6 bases, J lost 2 bases, and 13 bases lay in between. Germline values: CDR1 SGHVS, CDR2 FQNEAQ. This CDR3 has 14 amino acids. CDR3 protein: CASSSIPINYGYTF. Here the CDR3 DNA reads TGTGCCAGCAGTTCGATCCCGATCAACTATGGCTACACCTTC.

The chain has TRBV6-9 and TRBJ1-4; perhaps TRBD1 as D (6 bases). The V gene lost 5 bases and the J gene lost 12 bases, with 16 bases spanning the gap. The CDR3 consists of 13 residues. Germline V gene sequence: CDR1 MNHGY, CDR2 SVAAGI. Written as DNA, the CDR3 is TGTGCCAGCAGTCTCAGGGGAAGGGAAGAACTGTTTTTT. Its protein product is CASSLRGREELFF.